This T cell receptor (beta chain) was profiled in a study of control samples from healthy donors and cancer patients. V gave up 4 bases and J gave up 3 bases, with 16 bases separating them. This CDR3 contains 15 residues. Looked up from germline, CDR1 is MGHRA and CDR2 is YSYEKL. Data came from immunoSEQ multiplex PCR; TCRdb stores just in-frame clones and leaves some out. The sample holds 77,000 or so clones, around 91% seen once. Sequenced material: blood. The receptor comes from a young man in good health. V and J are TRBV4-1 and TRBJ2-7; D not certain. The CDR3 loop is CASSLQDPYDYEQYF. The CDR3 DNA reads as TGCGCCAGCAGCCTCCAGGACCCGTATGACTACGAGCAGTACTTC.